Each of the 27 T cell receptor beta chains below was sequenced from the same sample in a study of blood T cell repertoires in COVID-19 (dated by TCRdb to the early 2020s). The library relied on the immunoSEQ multiplex PCR assay. Held by TCRdb, this immuneACCESS table contains in-frame sequences only and omits some clones. Under half of the omission traces to an unresolved V gene where checked; the cause of the rest is unknown. Counted in this sample were roughly 200,000 clones; 75% to 85% of them appeared once. The ten most abundant clones make up approximately 7.6% of the sample. The specimen sequenced was peripheral blood. Source of these receptors: an elderly woman with COVID-19, enrolled during active disease.

The V gene is TRBV2, the J gene TRBJ1-2; possibly TRBD1 for D (5 bases). Trimming took off 5 bases at V and 7 bases at J, with 11 bases between the two ends. This CDR3 contains 12 residues. The germline gives CDR1 SNHLY, CDR2 FYNNEI. CDR3 nucleotide sequence: TGTGCCAGCAGTTACGTCACAGGTGGCTACACCTTC. Translation gives CASSYVTGGYTF.

The chain uses TRBV5-1 and TRBJ1-3; D remains unclear. V gave up 0 bases and J gave up 2 bases, with 9 bases separating them. The CDR3 extends over 15 amino acids. Germline V gene sequence: CDR1 SGHRS, CDR2 YFSETQ. The CDR3 DNA sequence: TGCGCCAGCAGCTTGGACAGCAGCCCTGGAAACACCATATATTTT. As protein: CASSLDSSPGNTIYF.

The chain uses TRBV7-2 and TRBJ2-1; 7 bases are a match to TRBD2. The CDR3 extends over 14 amino acids. CDR1 and CDR2 from the germline V gene are SGHTA and FQGNSA. With V trimmed by 0 bases and J by 4 bases, 0 bases remained unmatched. For the CDR3, the DNA is TGTGCCAGCAGCTTAGCGCGGGGGTACAATGAGCAGTTCTTC. It encodes CASSLARGYNEQFF.

The chain is built from TRBV6-2 or TRBV6-3 and TRBJ1-2, with D possibly TRBD1 on 6 matching bases. This CDR3 has 13 residues. Per the germline V gene, CDR1 is MNHEY and CDR2 is SVGEGT. The ends were cut back, 4 bases at V and 2 bases at J, with 8 bases in the middle. DNA of the CDR3: TGTGCCAGCAGTTGGGACACCAACTATGGCTACACCTTC. It codes for CASSWDTNYGYTF.

The chain couples TRBV5-1 to TRBJ1-2, with TRBD1 matching over 10 bases. Germline values: CDR1 SGHRS, CDR2 YFSETQ. CDR3 length: 15 amino acids. The V segment lost 2 bases and the J segment 8 bases; nucleotides outside the gene matches: 9. The CDR3 loop is CASSLPGTGAGGYTF. The CDR3 nucleotides read TGCGCCAGCAGCTTACCCGGGACAGGGGCCGGAGGCTACACCTTC.

This clone showed up just a few times. This chain joins TRBV20-1 and TRBJ1-2; no clear D. The CDR3 length is 11 residues. In germline, CDR1 is DFQATT, CDR2 SNEGSKA (reference sequence). V was clipped by 1 base and J by 7 bases, with 7 bases between them. CDR3 amino acids: CSARGESGYTF. The DNA for the CDR3 is TGCAGTGCTAGAGGGGAGTCTGGCTACACCTTC.

The V gene is TRBV27, the J gene TRBJ2-7; D is possibly TRBD2 (5 bases). Trimming pared 0 bases from V and 8 bases from J, leaving 14 bases between. Per germline, CDR1 MNHEY and CDR2 SMNVEV (reference sequence). The CDR3 totals 14 residues. In DNA form, the CDR3 reads TGTGCCAGCAGTTTATCATTCGACCGGGAAAAGCAGTACTTC. This sequence encodes CASSLSFDREKQYF.

Comments on this clone: At one of its ends the junction is not consistent with the germline gene, which may arise from a read error. The CDR3: CASSESNRGNARLQHF. The CDR3 DNA follows: TGCGCCAGCAGTGAGTCGAATAGGGGAAATGCACGGCTCCAGCACTTC. This sequence joins TRBV10-1 and TRBJ1-2; tentative D call: TRBD1 (5 bases). There are 16 residues in the CDR3. Germline CDR1 is WNHNN and CDR2 is SYGVQD (reference sequence).

V is TRBV10-3 and J is TRBJ1-6, with D maybe TRBD1 (5 bases). Trimming took 10 bases from V and 8 from J, leaving 27 bases between them. The CDR3 spans 17 residues. CDR1 is ENHRY and CDR2 is SYGVKD in the germline V gene. CDR3 in amino acids: CASQRAIEGLWHSPLHF. The CDR3 nucleotides read TGTGCCAGCCAACGGGCCATCGAGGGACTTTGGCATTCACCCCTCCACTTT.

This chain connects TRBV30 to TRBJ1-2; D uncertain. V was shortened by 5 bases and J by 4 bases, with 14 bases between the two germline ends. The CDR3 totals 13 residues. The germline CDR1 and CDR2 sequences are GTSNPN and SVGIG (reference sequence). DNA for the CDR3: TGTGCCTGGGGTGGGTCAGGATTCTATGGCTACACCTTC. This gives the protein CAWGGSGFYGYTF.

This clone was counted once. This sequence joins TRBV11-3 and TRBJ2-3, with TRBD2 matching 9 bases. The junction had 5 bases not matched to a gene; V was cut back by 4 bases and J by 6 bases. The CDR3 loop spans 14 amino acids. Germline V gives CDR1 SGHNT, CDR2 YENEEA. CDR3 in amino acids: CASSSRGGRDTQYF. DNA for the CDR3: TGTGCCAGCAGCTCGCGGGGGGGCCGCGATACGCAGTATTTT.

The chain is built from TRBV28 and TRBJ2-7; 11 bases are shared with TRBD2. CDR1 and CDR2 (germline): MDHEN, SYDVKM. The CDR3 is 15 amino acids. V gave up 4 bases and J gave up 6 bases; unmatched junction bases: 8. Here the CDR3 DNA reads TGTGCCAGCAGTTCCTTAGCGGGAGGGCTACCCGAGCAGTACTTC. Translated, it gives CASSSLAGGLPEQYF. Based on the CDR3 plus reference TRBV28 and TRBJ2-7, the full variable domain is DVKVTQSSRYLVKRTGEKVFLECVQDMDHENMFWYRQDPGLGLRLIYFSYDVKMKEKGDIPEGYSVSREKKERFSLILESASTNQTSMYLCASSSLAGGLPEQYFGPGTRLTVT.

The J gene is TRBJ1-4, the V gene TRBV30; 8 positions agree with TRBD1. This CDR3 spans 15 amino acids. Germline CDR1 and CDR2: GTSNPN and SVGIG (reference sequence). V trimming: 3 bases; J trimming: 2 bases; junction bases outside the gene matches: 5. DNA for the CDR3: TGTGCCTGGAGCCGTCGGACAGGGACTAATGAAAAACTGTTTTTT. This codes for CAWSRRTGTNEKLFF.

The rearrangement joins TRBV21-1 to TRBJ2-7; the DNA was not compared with TRBD2, the D call given in the table. TRBV21-1 is shown as a pseudogene. This CDR3 comprises 14 residues. Here the CDR3 DNA reads TGTGCCAGTGCATTGGGAGGGACATACTACGAGCAGTACTTC. Residues: CASALGGTYYEQYF.

The chain employs TRBV6-5 and TRBJ2-3; maybe TRBD1 (5 bases). The germline V gene encodes CDR1 MNHEY and CDR2 SVGAGI. CDR3 size: 13 residues. Trimming left V 6 bases short and J 6 bases short, with 13 bases between. CDR3 in DNA: TGTGCCAGCAGCCGCCCAGGGTCCGATACGCAGTATTTT. Amino acids: CASSRPGSDTQYF.

This clone was detected only a few times. V and J are TRBV2 and TRBJ2-3; 7 nucleotides line up with TRBD2. The J segment lost 5 bases and the V segment lost 5 bases, leaving 1 base of the junction unmatched. The CDR3 runs 12 residues. Germline V gene data show CDR1 as SNHLY and CDR2 as FYNNEI. The CDR3 reads CASSWGGDTQYF. DNA of the CDR3: TGTGCCAGCAGTTGGGGGGGAGATACGCAGTATTTT.

Written as DNA, the CDR3 is TGTGCCAGCATGGAGGACAGGGACTACGAGCAGTACTTC. It encodes CASMEDRDYEQYF. The J gene is TRBJ2-7, the V gene TRBV28; TRBD1 aligns across 8 bases. The V and J ends lost 7 bases and 3 bases, in that order; junction bases with no gene match: 5. Looked up from germline, CDR1 is MDHEN and CDR2 is SYDVKM. There are 13 residues in the CDR3.

This chain connects TRBV5-4 to TRBJ1-2; D is unresolved. V was clipped by 0 bases and J by 8 bases, with 11 bases between them. This CDR3 region has 13 residues. Germline V CDR1 and CDR2: SGHNT, YYREEE (reference sequence). CDR3 nucleotides: TGTGCCAGCAGCTTGGTGAGGGCGGGGGGCTACACCTTC. Translating it yields CASSLVRAGGYTF.

The rearrangement links TRBV20-1 to TRBJ2-3; TRBD2 aligns across 8 bases. Germline V lookup: CDR1 DFQATT, CDR2 SNEGSKA (reference sequence). The CDR3 spans 15 residues. V lost 3 bases, J lost 0 bases, and 5 bases stayed unmatched. CDR3 loop: CSASWASGSTDTQYF. In DNA form, the CDR3 reads TGCAGTGCTAGTTGGGCTAGCGGGAGCACAGATACGCAGTATTTT.

As concerns this clone: Other nucleotide sequences from this sample produce the same CDR3. This rearrangement joins TRBV2 to TRBJ2-2; 11 positions match TRBD1. V lost 6 bases to trimming and J lost 6 bases; unmatched junction nucleotides: 0. The CDR3 is 13 amino acids. Germline assignment: CDR1 SNHLY and CDR2 FYNNEI. The CDR3: CASRGQGAGELFF. The CDR3 nucleotides read TGTGCCAGCAGGGGACAGGGGGCCGGGGAGCTGTTTTTT.

The CDR3 nucleotides are TGCGCCAGCAGCTTCGAGGGTGGCAATTCACCCCTCCACTTT. This encodes CASSFEGGNSPLHF. The chain joins TRBV5-1 to TRBJ1-6; the D is unclear. The CDR3 is made up of 14 amino acids. V was trimmed by 2 bases and J by 7 bases, leaving 10 bases between them. Germline CDR1 reads SGHRS; CDR2 reads YFSETQ.

This sequence joins TRBV14 and TRBJ2-7, with D possibly being TRBD1 (6 bases). The germline CDR1 and CDR2 sequences are SGHDN and FVKESK. Trimming cost V 8 bases and J 1 base, with 12 bases left between them. The CDR3 contains 13 residues. The CDR3 loop is CASRGQSSYEQYF. CDR3 DNA: TGTGCCAGCCGTGGACAGTCATCCTACGAGCAGTACTTC.

This clone was counted between two and nine times. CDR3 DNA sequence: TGTGCCAGCAGCTTAGGCCGTGGGAGCGGGAGGCAGGGTGAGCAGTTCTTC. Translated: CASSLGRGSGRQGEQFF. V gene TRBV11-2 combines with J gene TRBJ2-1; 9 bases align to TRBD2. Germline CDR1 is SGHAT and CDR2 is FQNNGV. Germline trimming cut 1 base from V and 9 bases from J; bases unmatched to any gene: 13. The CDR3 is 17 residues long.

This clone was observed once. The V and J genes are TRBV18 and TRBJ2-7; 7 bases map to TRBD2. Trimming removed 6 bases from V and 4 bases from J; junction bases left unmatched: 9. Germline V gene data show CDR1 as KGHSH and CDR2 as LQKENI. The length of the CDR3 is 14 residues. DNA for the CDR3: TGTGCCAGCTCCCCCGGATCTAGCGGTTACGAGCAGTACTTC. It translates to CASSPGSSGYEQYF.

The chain joins TRBV5-1 to TRBJ1-4; D gene ambiguous. V gave up 1 base and J gave up 7 bases, with 11 bases separating them. The V gene's germline CDR1 is SGHRS and CDR2 YFSETQ. This CDR3 spans 14 amino acids. The CDR3 DNA reads TGCGCCAGCAGCTTGCCGGGATCGGGTGAAAAACTGTTTTTT. It is translated as CASSLPGSGEKLFF. Full variable domain (remainder filled in from reference TRBV5-1 and TRBJ1-4): KAGVTQTPRYLIKTRGQQVTLSCSPISGHRSVSWYQQTPGQGLQFLFEYFSETQRNKGNFPGRFSGRQFSNSRSEMNVSTLELGDSALYLCASSLPGSGEKLFFGSGTQLSVL.

Note on this clone: This same CDR3 is encoded by further DNA sequences in the sample. J is TRBJ2-2 and V is TRBV5-1; tentatively, D is TRBD1 (5 bases). Germline V CDR1 and CDR2: SGHRS, YFSETQ. The length of the CDR3 is 15 residues. The V and J ends lost 1 base and 1 base respectively, with 8 bases between them. CDR3 bases: TGCGCCAGCAGCTTGCGAACAGGGAACACCGGGGAGCTGTTTTTT. This sequence encodes CASSLRTGNTGELFF.

The chain links TRBV6-4 to TRBJ2-3; D perhaps matches TRBD2 (6 bases). Trimming took off 5 bases at V and 2 bases at J, with 11 bases between the two ends. Germline V gene data show CDR1 as MRHNA and CDR2 as SNTAGT. The CDR3 extends over 14 amino acids. CDR3 DNA: TGTGCCAGCAGTCACGGGGGAGACACAGATACGCAGTATTTT. Translation gives CASSHGGDTDTQYF.